Listed below are T cell receptor beta chains from one sample, sequenced in a study of blood T cell repertoires in COVID-19. The protocol was immunoSEQ multiplex PCR, while the TCRdb copy is restricted to in-frame clones and leaves out a portion. The data contain about 130,000 clones, about 85% of them singletons. Specimen: peripheral blood. The receptors were sampled from an older woman with COVID-19, enrolled during active disease. The CDR3 runs from the conserved cysteine through the conserved F or W. A D gene is named only where the DNA matches it firmly. The size of a clone is reported for some rows only, either as once, few or many, or as a class for expanded clones.

clone_size: NA; v_call: TRBV28; j_call: TRBJ1-2; d_call: TRBD1; cdr3_nt: TGTGCCAGCAGAAAACAGGGGGTCGATGGCTACACCTTC; cdr3_aa: CASRKQGVDGYTF
clone_size: NA; v_call: TRBV7-2; j_call: TRBJ2-5; d_call: TRBD2; cdr3_nt: TGTGCCAGCAGCTTAAAACTCGCGGGGGGGGTGAGGGAGACCCAGTACTTC; cdr3_aa: CASSLKLAGGVRETQYF
clone_size: few; v_call: TRBV5-1; j_call: TRBJ1-1; d_call: NA; cdr3_nt: TGCGCCAGCAGCCCGACAGGGAACACTGAAGCTTTCTTT; cdr3_aa: CASSPTGNTEAFF
clone_size: NA; v_call: TRBV30; j_call: TRBJ1-1; d_call: TRBD1; cdr3_nt: TGTGCCTGGAGTGTGGGACAGAAGAACACTGAAGCTTTCTTT; cdr3_aa: CAWSVGQKNTEAFF
clone_size: few; v_call: TRBV10-3; j_call: TRBJ1-4; d_call: NA; cdr3_nt: TGTGCCATCAGGGATGGGACATCAACTAATGAAAAACTGTTTTTT; cdr3_aa: CAIRDGTSTNEKLFF
clone_size: NA; v_call: TRBV4-3; j_call: TRBJ2-1; d_call: NA; cdr3_nt: TGCGCCAGCAGCCCGAGAGGGTGGGATTTGAATGAGCAGTTCTTC; cdr3_aa: CASSPRGWDLNEQFF
clone_size: few; v_call: TRBV11-2; j_call: TRBJ2-7; d_call: NA; cdr3_nt: TGTGCCAGCAGCACCTCGCGGGCTGGGTCCTACGAGCAGTACTTC; cdr3_aa: CASSTSRAGSYEQYF
clone_size: NA; v_call: TRBV6-6; j_call: TRBJ1-1; d_call: NA; cdr3_nt: TGTGCCAGCAGTTCCCGGAGGGCCGCAGGCGACACTGAAGCTTTCTTT; cdr3_aa: CASSSRRAAGDTEAFF
clone_size: NA; v_call: TRBV7-2; j_call: TRBJ2-7; d_call: TRBD1; cdr3_nt: TGTGCCAGCAGCTTAGGCCGGGACAGCTCCTACGAGCAGTACTTC; cdr3_aa: CASSLGRDSSYEQYF
clone_size: NA; v_call: TRBV2; j_call: TRBJ2-6; d_call: NA; cdr3_nt: TGTGCCAGCAGCGCTTTCGAGTCTGGGGCCAACGTCCTGACTTTC; cdr3_aa: CASSAFESGANVLTF
clone_size: once; v_call: TRBV28; j_call: TRBJ2-1; d_call: TRBD2; cdr3_nt: TGTGCCAGCAGTTTAGTGACTAGCGGGGGGCGGATCGGGTACAATGAGCAGTTCTTC; cdr3_aa: CASSLVTSGGRIGYNEQFF
clone_size: once; v_call: TRBV25-1; j_call: TRBJ2-1; d_call: TRBD2; cdr3_nt: TGTGCCAGCAGTGACGCGCTAGCGGGCAACTCCTACAATGAGCAGTTCTTC; cdr3_aa: CASSDALAGNSYNEQFF
clone_size: once; v_call: TRBV5-1; j_call: TRBJ2-2; d_call: NA; cdr3_nt: TGCGCCAGCCGCCCGGGGGGGACAGGGCCCGGGGAGCTGTTTTTT; cdr3_aa: CASRPGGTGPGELFF
clone_size: NA; v_call: TRBV28; j_call: TRBJ1-2; d_call: TRBD1; cdr3_nt: TGTGCCAGCAGTTTAATGTCAGGGGGCTATGGCTACACCTTC; cdr3_aa: CASSLMSGGYGYTF
clone_size: NA; v_call: TRBV9; j_call: TRBJ2-4; d_call: TRBD2; cdr3_nt: TGTGCCAGCAGCGTGGGGACCCATGTAGCGGGACGGCTGGGTAACATTCAGTACTTC; cdr3_aa: CASSVGTHVAGRLGNIQYF
clone_size: few; v_call: TRBV30; j_call: TRBJ2-2; d_call: NA; cdr3_nt: TGTGCCTGGAGTCTGGGACTGTCGAACACCGGGGAGCTGTTTTTT; cdr3_aa: CAWSLGLSNTGELFF
clone_size: NA; v_call: TRBV19; j_call: TRBJ1-1; d_call: TRBD1; cdr3_nt: TGTGCCAGTAGTCCTGTGGGACAGCTTTTTGAAGCTTTCTTT; cdr3_aa: CASSPVGQLFEAFF
clone_size: NA; v_call: TRBV11-2; j_call: TRBJ1-3; d_call: NA; cdr3_nt: TGTGCCAGCAGCTCACCGCGGGACGGTTCTGGAAACACCATATATTTT; cdr3_aa: CASSSPRDGSGNTIYF
clone_size: NA; v_call: TRBV30; j_call: TRBJ2-2; d_call: NA; cdr3_nt: TGTGCCGGGCGGGCATCTTGGGATTGGAACGGGGAGCTGTTTTTT; cdr3_aa: CAGRASWDWNGELFF
clone_size: NA; v_call: TRBV6-5; j_call: TRBJ1-5; d_call: NA; cdr3_nt: TGTGCCAGCAGTTACGGGGGAGGACTGGGTCAGCCCCAGCATTTT; cdr3_aa: CASSYGGGLGQPQHF
clone_size: NA; v_call: TRBV14; j_call: TRBJ2-5; d_call: TRBD2; cdr3_nt: TGTGCCAGCAGCCAACGCGGGGGACAAGAGACCCAGTACTTC; cdr3_aa: CASSQRGGQETQYF
clone_size: NA; v_call: TRBV2; j_call: TRBJ2-2; d_call: TRBD2; cdr3_nt: TGTGCCAGCAGGGGGCTGGGCGGGGGTAACACCGGGGAGCTGTTTTTT; cdr3_aa: CASRGLGGGNTGELFF
clone_size: many; v_call: TRBV30; j_call: TRBJ1-6; d_call: TRBD1; cdr3_nt: TGTGCCTGGAATTACGCCGGGACAGGGCCATCACCCCTCCACTTT; cdr3_aa: CAWNYAGTGPSPLHF
clone_size: NA; v_call: TRBV6-5; j_call: TRBJ1-2; d_call: NA; cdr3_nt: TGTGCCAGCAGCGGACACCCTCTGTCCCCTGGGGGCTACACCTTC; cdr3_aa: CASSGHPLSPGGYTF
clone_size: NA; v_call: TRBV21-1; j_call: TRBJ1-1; d_call: NA; cdr3_nt: TGTGCCAGCAGCACCAGACTGCTCTCCCCTGAAGCTTTCTTT; cdr3_aa: CASSTRLLSPEAFF
clone_size: few; v_call: TRBV7-8; j_call: TRBJ2-4; d_call: NA; cdr3_nt: TGTGCCAGCAGCCCCGGTCTCAAAAACATTCAGTACTTC; cdr3_aa: CASSPGLKNIQYF
clone_size: few; v_call: TRBV5-1; j_call: TRBJ2-7; d_call: TRBD1; cdr3_nt: TGCGCCAGCAGAGACGGACAGGTTCCCCCCTACGAGCAGTACTTC; cdr3_aa: CASRDGQVPPYEQYF
clone_size: NA; v_call: TRBV4-3; j_call: TRBJ2-1; d_call: TRBD2; cdr3_nt: TGCGCCAGCAGCCGCCGGACTAGCGGGGGGAGGAATGAGCAGTTCTTC; cdr3_aa: CASSRRTSGGRNEQFF
clone_size: NA; v_call: TRBV7-2; j_call: TRBJ1-2; d_call: TRBD1; cdr3_nt: TGTGCCAGCAGCTACTATTTGGGACAGGGGTTTAATGGCTACACCTTC; cdr3_aa: CASSYYLGQGFNGYTF
clone_size: NA; v_call: TRBV5-4; j_call: TRBJ2-1; d_call: TRBD2; cdr3_nt: TGTGCCAGCAGATCTAGCGGGGGGTCTATAAATGAGCAGTTCTTC; cdr3_aa: CASRSSGGSINEQFF
clone_size: NA; v_call: TRBV5-1; j_call: TRBJ2-7; d_call: TRBD1; cdr3_nt: TGCGCCAGCAGCCGACAGGGTTACGAGCAGTACTTC; cdr3_aa: CASSRQGYEQYF
clone_size: NA; v_call: TRBV7-9; j_call: TRBJ1-1; d_call: NA; cdr3_nt: TGTGCCAGCAGCCTTACAGCTATCGACACTGAAGCTTTCTTT; cdr3_aa: CASSLTAIDTEAFF
clone_size: once; v_call: TRBV30; j_call: TRBJ2-4; d_call: TRBD1; cdr3_nt: TGTGCCTGGAGTGTACCCAGGGGGATTGAGGACATTCAGTACTTC; cdr3_aa: CAWSVPRGIEDIQYF
clone_size: NA; v_call: TRBV19; j_call: TRBJ1-1; d_call: NA; cdr3_nt: TGTGCCAGTAGTAGCGGTTTGGGCCGGGGGAACACTGAAGCTTTCTTT; cdr3_aa: CASSSGLGRGNTEAFF
clone_size: few; v_call: TRBV5-1; j_call: TRBJ2-1; d_call: TRBD2; cdr3_nt: TGCGCCAGCAGCTGGGTAGCGGGGGCTGGTGAGCAGTTCTTC; cdr3_aa: CASSWVAGAGEQFF
clone_size: NA; v_call: TRBV19; j_call: TRBJ1-1; d_call: NA; cdr3_nt: TGTGCCAGTAGTATTCGGGGGGCGCGAACTGAAGCTTTCTTT; cdr3_aa: CASSIRGARTEAFF
clone_size: NA; v_call: TRBV5-6; j_call: TRBJ1-1; d_call: NA; cdr3_nt: TGTGCCAGCAGCCCACCGGGAGGGTATGGAGGGAACACTGAAGCTTTCTTT; cdr3_aa: CASSPPGGYGGNTEAFF
clone_size: NA; v_call: TRBV7-2; j_call: TRBJ2-2; d_call: NA; cdr3_nt: TGTGCCAGCAGCTTAGACAACAGGGCGAACACCGGGGAGCTGTTTTTT; cdr3_aa: CASSLDNRANTGELFF
clone_size: NA; v_call: TRBV7-2; j_call: TRBJ2-1; d_call: NA; cdr3_nt: TGTGCCAGCAGCTTAGACGGATGGGGAGACAATGAGCAGTTCTTC; cdr3_aa: CASSLDGWGDNEQFF
clone_size: NA; v_call: TRBV3-1/TRBV3-2; j_call: TRBJ2-5; d_call: TRBD1; cdr3_nt: TGTGCCAGCAGCCCAGGGGGCGGTCCGGAGACCCAGTACTTC; cdr3_aa: CASSPGGGPETQYF
clone_size: NA; v_call: TRBV28; j_call: TRBJ1-1; d_call: NA; cdr3_nt: TGTGCCACCCAGACAGCGAACACTGAAGCTTTCTTT; cdr3_aa: CATQTANTEAFF
clone_size: NA; v_call: TRBV27; j_call: TRBJ1-3; d_call: NA; cdr3_nt: TGTGCCAGCAGAAGAGACAACCGCTCTGGAAACACCATATATTTT; cdr3_aa: CASRRDNRSGNTIYF
clone_size: NA; v_call: TRBV28; j_call: TRBJ2-7; d_call: NA; cdr3_nt: TGTGCCAGCAGTTTCTCCGGTCCCTACGAGCAGTACTTC; cdr3_aa: CASSFSGPYEQYF
clone_size: NA; v_call: TRBV7-8; j_call: TRBJ2-5; d_call: TRBD1; cdr3_nt: TGTGCCAGCAGCTTAGCCCGGGACAGGCCACAAGAGACCCAGTACTTC; cdr3_aa: CASSLARDRPQETQYF
clone_size: NA; v_call: TRBV6-5; j_call: TRBJ1-1; d_call: NA; cdr3_nt: TGTGCCAGCAGTTACCGCGCGATGAACACTGAAGCTTTCTTT; cdr3_aa: CASSYRAMNTEAFF
clone_size: NA; v_call: TRBV3-1/TRBV3-2; j_call: TRBJ2-5; d_call: TRBD1; cdr3_nt: TGTGCCAGCAGCCAACCTACCGGACAGGGGGCGAAGAGACGGGAGACCCAGTACTTC; cdr3_aa: CASSQPTGQGAKRRETQYF
clone_size: few; v_call: TRBV11-3; j_call: TRBJ2-6; d_call: TRBD1; cdr3_nt: TGTGCCAGCAGCGCAACAGGGGCTGGGGCCAACGTCCTGACTTTC; cdr3_aa: CASSATGAGANVLTF
clone_size: NA; v_call: TRBV20-1; j_call: TRBJ1-1; d_call: NA; cdr3_nt: TGCAGTGCCCCAGATGGGGGGGAAGCTTTCTTT; cdr3_aa: CSAPDGGEAFF
clone_size: NA; v_call: TRBV6-5; j_call: TRBJ2-5; d_call: NA; cdr3_nt: TGTGCCAGCAGCCGGGGACTGCAAGAGACCCAGTACTTC; cdr3_aa: CASSRGLQETQYF
clone_size: NA; v_call: TRBV7-9; j_call: TRBJ2-7; d_call: NA; cdr3_nt: TGTGCCAGCAGCTCCGGGGTGTGGTACGAGCAGTACTTC; cdr3_aa: CASSSGVWYEQYF
clone_size: few; v_call: TRBV30; j_call: TRBJ1-1; d_call: TRBD1; cdr3_nt: TGTGCCTGGAGAGGGGACAGGGACACTGAAGCTTTCTTT; cdr3_aa: CAWRGDRDTEAFF
clone_size: few; v_call: TRBV6-1; j_call: TRBJ1-3; d_call: NA; cdr3_nt: TGTGCCAGCAGTGAAGCTGGGGAGGGAATAAGAAACACCATATATTTT; cdr3_aa: CASSEAGEGIRNTIYF
clone_size: NA; v_call: TRBV3-1/TRBV3-2; j_call: TRBJ2-3; d_call: NA; cdr3_nt: TGTGCCAGCAGCCAAGCGGGGTATACGCAGTATTTT; cdr3_aa: CASSQAGYTQYF